This entry describes one TCR beta chain. Libraries were prepared by immunoSEQ multiplex PCR; TCRdb keeps only in-frame clonotypes and omits some of them. This table holds about 230,000 clones, roughly 81% found once. This record comes from a study of blood T cell repertoires in COVID-19. Study information: Material from acute and convalescent COVID-19 was sourced from the United States, Italy and Spain.

This TCR came from a man aged 35 to 55 with acute or convalescent COVID-19. Source material: peripheral blood.

This CDR3 reads CASRGTGGGYTF. For the CDR3, the DNA is TGCGCCAGCAGGGGGACAGGGGGAGGCTACACCTTC. The rearrangement uses TRBV5-1 and TRBJ1-2; 11 positions agree with TRBD1. Losses at the gene ends were 5 bases for V and 8 bases for J; bases not matched to a gene: 2. The CDR3 length is 12 residues. Germline values: CDR1 SGHRS, CDR2 YFSETQ. The whole variable domain, remainder taken from reference TRBV5-1 and TRBJ1-2, is KAGVTQTPRYLIKTRGQQVTLSCSPISGHRSVSWYQQTPGQGLQFLFEYFSETQRNKGNFPGRFSGRQFSNSRSEMNVSTLELGDSALYLCASRGTGGGYTFGSGTRLTVV.